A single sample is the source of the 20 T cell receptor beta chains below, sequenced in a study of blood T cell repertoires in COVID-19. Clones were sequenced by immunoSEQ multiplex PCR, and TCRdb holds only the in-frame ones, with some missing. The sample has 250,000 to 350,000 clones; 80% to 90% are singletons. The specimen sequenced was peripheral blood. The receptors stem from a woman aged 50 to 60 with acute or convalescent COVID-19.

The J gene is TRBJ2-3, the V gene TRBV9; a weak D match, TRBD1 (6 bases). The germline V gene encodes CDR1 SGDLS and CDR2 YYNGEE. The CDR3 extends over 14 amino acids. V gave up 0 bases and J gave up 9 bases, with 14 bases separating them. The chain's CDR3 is CASSVVGPQGTQYF. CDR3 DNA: TGTGCCAGCAGCGTAGTAGGCCCCCAGGGGACGCAGTATTTT.

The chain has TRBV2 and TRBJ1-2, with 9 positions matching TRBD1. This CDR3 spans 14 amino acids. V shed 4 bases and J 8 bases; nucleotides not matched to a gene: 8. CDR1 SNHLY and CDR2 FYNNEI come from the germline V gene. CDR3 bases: TGTGCCAGCAGTGTAAGACAGGGGGGACAGGGCTACACCTTC. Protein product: CASSVRQGGQGYTF. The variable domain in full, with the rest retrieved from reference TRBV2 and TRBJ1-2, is EPEVTQTPSHQVTQMGQEVILRCVPISNHLYFYWYRQILGQKVEFLVSFYNNEISEKSEIFDDQFSVERPDGSNFTLKIRSTKLEDSAMYFCASSVRQGGQGYTFGSGTRLTVV.

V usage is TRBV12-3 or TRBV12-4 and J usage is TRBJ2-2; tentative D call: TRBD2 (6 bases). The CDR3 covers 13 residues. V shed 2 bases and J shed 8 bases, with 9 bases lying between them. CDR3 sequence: CASSLTREGELFF. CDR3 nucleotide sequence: TGTGCCAGCAGTTTAACCCGGGAGGGGGAGCTGTTTTTT.

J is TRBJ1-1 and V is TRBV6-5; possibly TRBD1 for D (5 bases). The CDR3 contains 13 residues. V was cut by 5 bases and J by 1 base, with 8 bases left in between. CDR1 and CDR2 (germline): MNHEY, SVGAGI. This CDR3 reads CASSQGPNTEAFF. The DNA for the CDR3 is TGTGCCAGCAGTCAGGGCCCGAACACTGAAGCTTTCTTT.

The chain's CDR3 is CASSDSSYNSPLHF. CDR3 nucleotide sequence: TGTGCCAGCAGTGACAGCTCCTATAATTCACCCCTCCACTTT. J is TRBJ1-6 and V is TRBV25-1; no clear D gene. Looked up from germline, CDR1 is MGHDK and CDR2 is SYGVNS. The CDR3 spans 14 residues. V was shortened by 3 bases and J by 0 bases, with 3 bases between the two germline ends.

Here the CDR3 DNA reads TGTGCCAGCTCACCAATGGCAGGAGAGACCCAGTACTTC. This translates into CASSPMAGETQYF. The V gene is TRBV18, the J gene TRBJ2-5; D gene uncertain. This CDR3 region has 13 residues. CDR1 is KGHSH, CDR2 LQKENI, per germline. Trimming stripped 2 bases from V and 4 bases from J, with 8 bases between.

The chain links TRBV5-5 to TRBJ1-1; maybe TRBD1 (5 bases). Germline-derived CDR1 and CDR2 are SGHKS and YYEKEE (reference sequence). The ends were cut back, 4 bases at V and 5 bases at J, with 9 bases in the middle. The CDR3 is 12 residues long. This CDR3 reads CASSQRQTEAFF. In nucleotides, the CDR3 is TGTGCCAGCAGCCAAAGACAGACTGAAGCTTTCTTT.

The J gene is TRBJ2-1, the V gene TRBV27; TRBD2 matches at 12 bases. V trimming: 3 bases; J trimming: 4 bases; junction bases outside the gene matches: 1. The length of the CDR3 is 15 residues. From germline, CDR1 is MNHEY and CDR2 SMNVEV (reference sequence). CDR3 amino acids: CASSFLAGGYNEQFF. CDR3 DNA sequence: TGTGCCAGCAGTTTTCTAGCGGGGGGGTACAATGAGCAGTTCTTC.

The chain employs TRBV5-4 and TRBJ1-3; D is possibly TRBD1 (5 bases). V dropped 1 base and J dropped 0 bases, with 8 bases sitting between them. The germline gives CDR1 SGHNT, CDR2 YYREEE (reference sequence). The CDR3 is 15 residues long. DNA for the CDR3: TGTGCCAGCAGCTTGACAGGCCTCTCTGGAAACACCATATATTTT. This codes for CASSLTGLSGNTIYF.

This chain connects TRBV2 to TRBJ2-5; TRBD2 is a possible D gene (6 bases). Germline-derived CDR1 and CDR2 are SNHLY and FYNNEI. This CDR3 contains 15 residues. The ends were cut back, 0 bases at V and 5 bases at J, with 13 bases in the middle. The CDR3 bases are TGTGCCAGCAGTGAAGCGGGGGGTAGTTGGGAGACCCAGTACTTC. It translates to CASSEAGGSWETQYF.

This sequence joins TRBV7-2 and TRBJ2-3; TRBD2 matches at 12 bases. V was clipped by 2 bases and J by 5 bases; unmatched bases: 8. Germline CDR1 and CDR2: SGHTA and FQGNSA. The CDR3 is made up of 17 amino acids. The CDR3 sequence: CASSLTPSGGAGDTQYF. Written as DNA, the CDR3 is TGTGCCAGCAGCTTAACCCCTAGCGGGGGGGCAGGAGATACGCAGTATTTT.

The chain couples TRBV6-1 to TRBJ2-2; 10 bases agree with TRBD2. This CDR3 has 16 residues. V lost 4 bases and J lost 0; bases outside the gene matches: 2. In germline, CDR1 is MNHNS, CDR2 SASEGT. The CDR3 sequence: CASSALAGTNTGELFF. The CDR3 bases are TGTGCCAGCAGTGCACTAGCGGGGACGAACACCGGGGAGCTGTTTTTT.

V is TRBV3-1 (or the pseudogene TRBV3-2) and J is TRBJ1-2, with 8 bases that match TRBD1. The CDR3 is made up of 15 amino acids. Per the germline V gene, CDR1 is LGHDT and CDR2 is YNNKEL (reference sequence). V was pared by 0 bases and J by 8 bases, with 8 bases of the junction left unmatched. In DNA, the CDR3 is TGTGCCAGCAGCCAAGATCAATCCGACAGGGGAGGCTACACCTTC. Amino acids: CASSQDQSDRGGYTF.

CDR3 loop: CSASGYSADTQYF. DNA of the CDR3: TGCAGTGCTAGTGGTTATAGCGCCGATACGCAGTATTTT. The chain employs TRBV20-1 and TRBJ2-3, with D possibly TRBD2 on 5 matching bases. Between the trimmed V and J ends, which lost 3 bases and 6 bases, there was a span of 13 bases. The CDR3 length is 13 residues. Per germline, CDR1 DFQATT and CDR2 SNEGSKA (reference sequence).

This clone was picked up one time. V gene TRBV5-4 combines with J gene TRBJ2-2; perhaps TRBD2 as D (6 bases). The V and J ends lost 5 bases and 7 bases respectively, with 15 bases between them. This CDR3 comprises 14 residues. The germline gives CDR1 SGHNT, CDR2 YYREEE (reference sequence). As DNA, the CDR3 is TGTGCCAGCAGTCGGGACTTCGGAGGCGGGGAGCTGTTTTTT. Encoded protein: CASSRDFGGGELFF. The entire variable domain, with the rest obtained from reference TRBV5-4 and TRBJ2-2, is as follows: ETGVTQSPTHLIKTRGQQVTLRCSSQSGHNTVSWYQQALGQGPQFIFQYYREEENGRGNFPPRFSGLQFPNYSSELNVNALELDDSALYLCASSRDFGGGELFFGEGSRLTVL.

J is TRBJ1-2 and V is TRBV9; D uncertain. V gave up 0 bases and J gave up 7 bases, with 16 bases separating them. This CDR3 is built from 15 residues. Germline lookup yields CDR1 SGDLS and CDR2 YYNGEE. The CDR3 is CASSVGMEASGGYTF. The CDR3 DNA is TGTGCCAGCAGCGTAGGAATGGAGGCGTCGGGTGGCTACACCTTC. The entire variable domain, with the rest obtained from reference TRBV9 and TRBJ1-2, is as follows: DSGVTQTPKHLITATGQRVTLRCSPRSGDLSVYWYQQSLDQGLQFLIQYYNGEERAKGNILERFSAQQFPDLHSELNLSSLELGDSALYFCASSVGMEASGGYTFGSGTRLTVV.

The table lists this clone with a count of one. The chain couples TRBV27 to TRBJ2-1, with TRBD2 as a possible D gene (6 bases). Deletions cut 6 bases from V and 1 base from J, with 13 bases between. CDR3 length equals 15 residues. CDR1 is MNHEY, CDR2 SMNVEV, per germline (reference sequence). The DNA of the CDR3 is TGTGCCAGCAGCCCAGTGGGGACTTCCTACAATGAGCAGTTCTTC. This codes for CASSPVGTSYNEQFF.

CDR3 DNA: TGTGCCAGCAGCTTAGACAGGGACAGGGTCGATGGCTACACCTTC. It is translated as CASSLDRDRVDGYTF. V is TRBV7-7 and J is TRBJ1-2; 9 positions agree with TRBD1. CDR1 SSHAT and CDR2 FNYEAQ come from the germline V gene (reference sequence). Trimming took 1 base from V and 6 from J; bases not matched to a gene: 6. The CDR3 is made up of 15 amino acids.

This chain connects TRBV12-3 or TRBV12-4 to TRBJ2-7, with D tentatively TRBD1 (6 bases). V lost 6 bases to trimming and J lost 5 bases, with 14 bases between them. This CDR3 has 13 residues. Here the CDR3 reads CASSLLQGHEQYF. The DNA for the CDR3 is TGTGCCAGCAGCCTACTACAGGGCCACGAGCAGTACTTC.

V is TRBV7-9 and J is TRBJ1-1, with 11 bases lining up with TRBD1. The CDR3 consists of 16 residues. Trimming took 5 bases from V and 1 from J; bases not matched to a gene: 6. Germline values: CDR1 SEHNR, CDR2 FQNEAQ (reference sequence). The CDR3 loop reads CASSTGQGVTNTEAFF. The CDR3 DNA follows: TGTGCCAGCAGCACGGGACAGGGGGTAACGAACACTGAAGCTTTCTTT.